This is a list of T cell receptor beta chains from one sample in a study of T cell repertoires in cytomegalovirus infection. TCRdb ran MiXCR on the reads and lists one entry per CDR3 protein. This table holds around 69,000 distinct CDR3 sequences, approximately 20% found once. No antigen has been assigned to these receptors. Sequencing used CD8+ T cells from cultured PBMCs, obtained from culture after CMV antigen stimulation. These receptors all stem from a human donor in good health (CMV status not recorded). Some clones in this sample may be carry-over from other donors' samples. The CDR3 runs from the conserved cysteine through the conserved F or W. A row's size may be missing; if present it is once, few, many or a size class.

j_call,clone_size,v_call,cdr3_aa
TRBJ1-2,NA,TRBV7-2,CASSPWTRNGYTF
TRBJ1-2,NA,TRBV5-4,CASSLSGAGYGYTF
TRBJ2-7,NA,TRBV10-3,CAIRGDIGFEQYF
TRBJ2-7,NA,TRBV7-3,CASGPGPAGSYEQYF
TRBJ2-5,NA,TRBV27,CASSFGSGGPQETQYF
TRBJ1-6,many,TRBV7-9,CASSSDQGQLDSPLHF
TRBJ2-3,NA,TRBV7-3,CASSLNPSGGRTDTQYF
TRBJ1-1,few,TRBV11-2,CASRSDRARTEAFF
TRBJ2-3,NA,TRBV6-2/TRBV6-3,CASSYLGLATDTQYF
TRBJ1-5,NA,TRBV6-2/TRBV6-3,CASRYRDHNQPQHF
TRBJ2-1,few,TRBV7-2,CASSSRGELWDEQFF
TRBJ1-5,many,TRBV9,CASSVGEGPGQPQHF
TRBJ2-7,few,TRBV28,CASSYSSGDSYEQYF
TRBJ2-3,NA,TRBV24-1,CATSDLGGNTDTQYF
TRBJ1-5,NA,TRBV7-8,CASSLEAISARNQPQHF
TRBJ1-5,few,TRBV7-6,CASSLSPEQPQHF
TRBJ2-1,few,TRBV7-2,CASSLELAGGPLNEQFF
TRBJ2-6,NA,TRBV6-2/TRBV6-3,CATGLSGANGLTF
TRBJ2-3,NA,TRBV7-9,CASRPPSGVTDTQYF
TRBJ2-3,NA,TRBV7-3,CASSFTQGSGDTQYF
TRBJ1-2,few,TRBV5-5,CASSLAPEGYGYTF
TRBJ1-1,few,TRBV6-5,CASSHETGPGTEAFF
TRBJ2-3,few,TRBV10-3,CAISAGDTQYF
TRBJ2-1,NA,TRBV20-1,CSANPRDRRNNEQFF
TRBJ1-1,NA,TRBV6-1,CASSEDGGLNTEAFF
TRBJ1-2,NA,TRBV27,CASSETGLNYGYTF
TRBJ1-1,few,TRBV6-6,CASRLKGARDTEAFF
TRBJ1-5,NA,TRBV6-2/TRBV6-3,CASRPIETGSQHF
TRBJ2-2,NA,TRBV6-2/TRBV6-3,CASSYGPTGELFF
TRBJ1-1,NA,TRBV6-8,CASSSLGGGVTEAFF
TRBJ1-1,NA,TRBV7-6,CASSLLTGVGNTEAFF
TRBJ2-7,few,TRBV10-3,CAIGFYEQYF
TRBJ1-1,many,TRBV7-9,CASSSGGVEAFF
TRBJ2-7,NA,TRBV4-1,CASRPEGNFYEQYF
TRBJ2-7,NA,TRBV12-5,CASGRDNPGYEQYF
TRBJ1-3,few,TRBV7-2,CASSSPRGFSGNTIYF
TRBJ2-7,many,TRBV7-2,CASSLVAPSYEQYF